Listed here are 12 T cell receptor beta chains from one sample, sequenced in a study of tumor and adjacent non-tumor tissue in lung cancer. Three rounds of nested PCR, following a modified ARM-PCR protocol, produced the TCRbeta library. TCRdb re-derived calls from the multiplex PCR reads in MiXCR, one entry per CDR3 protein. The data contain 100,000 or so distinct CDR3 sequences, 80% of them singletons. The template was RNA from unsorted bulk tissue. More than 3 cm separated this lung sample from the edge of the tumor. Sequenced input: distant non-tumor lung tissue. Source of these receptors: a man between 60 and 75 years old with small cell lung cancer.

Comments on this clonotype: One end of the junction does not line up with germline, which may come from a read error. The genes are TRBV6-1 and TRBJ2-2, with 7 bases identical to TRBD2. This CDR3 has 14 residues. Per the germline V gene, CDR1 is MNHNS and CDR2 is SASEGT. Here the CDR3 reads CVSREGFMQGELFF. CDR3 nucleotides: TGTGTCAGCAGGGAGGGATTCATGCAGGGGGAGCTGTTTTTT.

This clonotype was found once. The junction departs from the called germline gene at one end, perhaps through a read error. The DNA of the CDR3 is TGCAGCGCCCGATCGAACTCCTACAATGAGCAGTCCTTC. It codes for CSARSNSYNEQSF. The chain has TRBV29-1 and TRBJ2-1; D unclear. Germline-derived CDR1 and CDR2 are SQVTM and ANQGSEA. This CDR3 is built from 13 residues.

About this clonotype itself: One junction end disagrees with the germline gene, perhaps due to a read error. The CDR3 loop reads CASSDNSGTVDEQFF. CDR3 coding DNA: TGTGCAAGCAGTGACAATAGCGGGACTGTCGATGAGCAGTTCTTC. The V call is TRBV6-1, the J call TRBJ2-1, with TRBD2 matching over 8 bases. CDR3 size: 15 residues. CDR1 is MNHNS, CDR2 SASEGT, per germline.

On this clonotype: Sequence at one end of the junction differs from germline and may be a read error. This sequence joins TRBV12-3 or TRBV12-4 and TRBJ2-1; 10 bases map to TRBD2. The CDR3 has 15 amino acids. This CDR3 reads CLNSSTSGTYNEQLF. The CDR3 region has the DNA TGTCTCAACAGTTCTACTAGCGGGACCTACAATGAGCAGCTCTTC.

Comments on this clonotype: Its ends do not fully match the called genes, so a read error is possible. V is TRBV6-1 and J is TRBJ2-6, with TRBD2 as a possible D gene (6 bases). Germline CDR1 reads MNHNS; CDR2 reads SASEGT. The CDR3 totals 16 residues. This CDR3 is CVSSGGISYGANVLTF. Here the CDR3 DNA reads TGTGTCAGCAGTGGGGGGATCTCTTATGGGGCCAACGTCCTGACTTTC.

Note on this clonotype: At one of its ends the junction is not consistent with the germline gene, which may arise from a read error. The chain employs TRBV4-1 and TRBJ2-2, with D unclear. The CDR3 has 14 amino acids. Germline CDR1 reads MGHRA; CDR2 reads YSYEKL. For the CDR3, the DNA is TGCGCTAGCAGCCAAAAACGGGACACCGGGGAGCTGTTTTTT. It specifies CASSQKRDTGELFF.

The chain has TRBV6-1 and TRBJ2-7; D gene unclear. CDR3 length equals 12 residues. From germline, CDR1 is MNHNS and CDR2 SASEGT. CDR3 protein: CTSSEQTYEQYV. The CDR3 region has the DNA TGTACCAGCAGCGAACAGACTTACGAGCAGTACGTC.

Points on this clonotype: At one boundary the junction diverges from the germline segment, which might be a read error. The chain joins TRBV12-3 or TRBV12-4 to TRBJ1-5; D may be TRBD1 (5 bases). The CDR3 runs to 16 residues. The CDR3 sequence: CSSSLQTRGYNQPQHF. Written as DNA, the CDR3 is TGTTCCAGCAGTCTCCAGACAAGGGGCTACAATCAGCCCCAGCATTTT.

The V and J genes are TRBV29-1 and TRBJ1-5; no reliable D call. The V end was cut by 4 bases, the J end by 6 bases, with 16 bases between. This CDR3 is built from 14 residues. The germline CDR1 and CDR2 sequences are SQVTM and ANQGSEA. DNA of the CDR3: TGCAGCGTTGTAGAACGAGGGATGAGTCAGCCCCAGCATTTT. Its translation: CSVVERGMSQPQHF.

About this clonotype: The junction does not match germline at one end; this may be a read error. The chain is built from TRBV4-1 and TRBJ1-5, with 8 bases matching TRBD1. The CDR3 sequence is 18 residues long. Germline V CDR1 and CDR2: MGHRA, YSYEKL. The CDR3 DNA reads as TGCGCCAGCAGCCATGTGGGAGTGACAGGGGTAGGTAATCAGCACCAGCATTTT. Protein product: CASSHVGVTGVGNQHQHF.

This clonotype was seen only once. The V and J genes are TRBV11-2 and TRBJ2-1; D perhaps matches TRBD1 (5 bases). Germline CDR1 reads SGHAT; CDR2 reads FQNNGV. The CDR3 contains 14 residues. V was clipped by 6 bases and J by 5 bases, with 14 bases between them. The CDR3 DNA sequence: TGTGCCAGCAGGACTCGGCAGGGCGACAATGAGCAGTTCTTC. Its protein is CASRTRQGDNEQFF. The complete variable domain, with remaining parts taken from reference TRBV11-2 and TRBJ2-1, reads EAGVAQSPRYKIIEKRQSVAFWCNPISGHATLYWYQQILGQGPKLLIQFQNNGVVDDSQLPKDRFSAERLKGVDSTLKIQPAKLEDSAVYLCASRTRQGDNEQFFGPGTRLTVL.

With regard to this clonotype: Germline and junction disagree at one end, which may indicate a read error. This rearrangement joins TRBV10-3 to TRBJ2-3, with 8 bases lining up with TRBD1. From germline, CDR1 is ENHRY and CDR2 SYGVKD. The CDR3 length is 15 residues. CDR3 sequence: CAIDRQGASTDTQYF. The CDR3 DNA reads as TGTGCCATAGACCGGCAGGGGGCTAGCACGGATACGCAGTATTTT.